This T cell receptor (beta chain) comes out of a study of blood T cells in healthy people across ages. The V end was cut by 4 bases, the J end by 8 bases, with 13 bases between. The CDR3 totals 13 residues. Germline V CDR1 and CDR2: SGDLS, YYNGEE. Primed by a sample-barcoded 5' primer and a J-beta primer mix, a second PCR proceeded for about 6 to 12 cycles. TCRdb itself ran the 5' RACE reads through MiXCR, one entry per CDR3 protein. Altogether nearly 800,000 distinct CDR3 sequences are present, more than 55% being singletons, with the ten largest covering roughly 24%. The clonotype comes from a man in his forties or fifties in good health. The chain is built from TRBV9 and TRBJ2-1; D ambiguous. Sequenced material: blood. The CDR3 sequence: CASSSYGVDEQFF. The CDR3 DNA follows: TGTGCCAGCAGCTCCTATGGGGTGGATGAGCAGTTCTTC.